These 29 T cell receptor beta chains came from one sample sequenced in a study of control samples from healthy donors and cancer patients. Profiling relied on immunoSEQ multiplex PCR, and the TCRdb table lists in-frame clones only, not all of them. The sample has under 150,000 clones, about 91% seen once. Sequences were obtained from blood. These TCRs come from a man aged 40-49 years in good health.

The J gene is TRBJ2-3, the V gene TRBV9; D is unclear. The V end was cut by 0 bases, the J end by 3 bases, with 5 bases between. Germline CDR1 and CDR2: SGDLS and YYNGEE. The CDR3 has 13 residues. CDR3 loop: CASSVASTDTQYF. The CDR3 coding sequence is TGTGCCAGCAGCGTAGCTTCGACAGATACGCAGTATTTT.

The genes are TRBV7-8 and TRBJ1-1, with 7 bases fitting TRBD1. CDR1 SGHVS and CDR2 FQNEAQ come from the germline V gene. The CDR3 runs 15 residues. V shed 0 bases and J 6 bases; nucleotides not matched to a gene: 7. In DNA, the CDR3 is TGTGCCAGCAGCTTAGCGAATAGGGGGCACGCTGAAGCTTTCTTT. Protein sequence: CASSLANRGHAEAFF.

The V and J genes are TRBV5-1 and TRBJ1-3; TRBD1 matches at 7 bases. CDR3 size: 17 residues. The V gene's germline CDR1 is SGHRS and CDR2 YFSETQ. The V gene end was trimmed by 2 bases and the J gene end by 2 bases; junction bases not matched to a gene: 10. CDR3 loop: CASSLWNTGAAGNTIYF. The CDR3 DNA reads TGCGCCAGCAGCTTATGGAACACAGGGGCCGCTGGAAACACCATATATTTT.

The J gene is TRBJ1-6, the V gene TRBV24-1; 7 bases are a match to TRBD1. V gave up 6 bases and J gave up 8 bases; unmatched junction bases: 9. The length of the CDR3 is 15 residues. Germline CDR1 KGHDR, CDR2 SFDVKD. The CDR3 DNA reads TGTGCCACCAGTCGAGACAGGGATTTTGATTCACCCCTCCACTTT. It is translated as CATSRDRDFDSPLHF.

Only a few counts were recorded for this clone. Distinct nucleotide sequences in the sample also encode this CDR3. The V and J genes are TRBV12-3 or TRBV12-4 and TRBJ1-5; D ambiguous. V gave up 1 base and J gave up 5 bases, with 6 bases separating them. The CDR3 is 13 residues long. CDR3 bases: TGTGCCAGCAGTTTAGAAAGGGATCAGCCCCAGCATTTT. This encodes CASSLERDQPQHF.

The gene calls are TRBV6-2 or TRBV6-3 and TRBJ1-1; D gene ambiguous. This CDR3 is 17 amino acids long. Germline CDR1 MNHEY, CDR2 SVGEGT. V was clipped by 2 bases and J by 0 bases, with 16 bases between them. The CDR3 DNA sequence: TGTGCCAGCAGTTACGCGACTCCCGTTGTTATGAACACTGAAGCTTTCTTT. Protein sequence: CASSYATPVVMNTEAFF.

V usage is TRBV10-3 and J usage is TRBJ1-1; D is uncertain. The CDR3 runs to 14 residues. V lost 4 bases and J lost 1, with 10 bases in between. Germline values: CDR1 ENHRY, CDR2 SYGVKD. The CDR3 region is CAISVGVTNTEAFF. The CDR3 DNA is TGTGCCATCAGTGTTGGGGTAACGAACACTGAAGCTTTCTTT.

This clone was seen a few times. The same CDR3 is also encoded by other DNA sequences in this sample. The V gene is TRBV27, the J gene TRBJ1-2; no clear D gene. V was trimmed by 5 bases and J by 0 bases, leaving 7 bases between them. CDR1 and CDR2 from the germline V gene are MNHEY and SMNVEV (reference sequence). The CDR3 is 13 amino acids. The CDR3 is CASSPGSNYGYTF. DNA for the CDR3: TGTGCCAGCAGTCCCGGGTCTAACTATGGCTACACCTTC.

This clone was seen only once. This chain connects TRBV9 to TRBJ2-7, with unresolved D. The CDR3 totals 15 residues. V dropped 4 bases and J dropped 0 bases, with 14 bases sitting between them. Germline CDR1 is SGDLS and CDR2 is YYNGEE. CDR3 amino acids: CASSFLDGSSYEQYF. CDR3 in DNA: TGTGCCAGCAGCTTCCTGGACGGATCCTCCTACGAGCAGTACTTC.

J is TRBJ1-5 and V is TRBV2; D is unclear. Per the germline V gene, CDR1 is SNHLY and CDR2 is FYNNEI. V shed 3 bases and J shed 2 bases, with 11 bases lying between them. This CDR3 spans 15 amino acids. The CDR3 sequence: CASSDAAVGNQPQHF. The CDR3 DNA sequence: TGTGCCAGCAGTGATGCGGCGGTTGGCAATCAGCCCCAGCATTTT.

CDR3 protein: CASSPLGPASGNTIYF. CDR3 bases: TGTGCCAGCAGCCCCCTGGGACCGGCCTCTGGAAACACCATATATTTT. The rearrangement uses TRBV7-3 and TRBJ1-3, with a possible D match to TRBD1 (5 bases). The CDR3 covers 16 residues. V shed 5 bases and J shed 0 bases, with 14 bases lying between them. CDR1 SGHTA and CDR2 FQGTGA come from the germline V gene. Filled out from reference TRBV7-3 and TRBJ1-3, the complete variable domain reads GAGVSQTPSNKVTEKGKYVELRCDPISGHTALYWYRQSLGQGPEFLIYFQGTGAADDSGLPNDRFFAVRPEGSVSTLKIQRTERGDSAVYLCASSPLGPASGNTIYFGEGSWLTVV.

In DNA, the CDR3 is TGCGCCAGCAGTGAGATGGCGACGAGGACAGATACGCAGTATTTT. This encodes CASSEMATRTDTQYF. The chain couples TRBV10-1 to TRBJ2-3; no clear D gene. The CDR3 runs 15 residues. CDR1 is WNHNN, CDR2 SYGVQD, per germline (reference sequence). Deletions cut 2 bases from V and 3 bases from J, with 12 bases between.

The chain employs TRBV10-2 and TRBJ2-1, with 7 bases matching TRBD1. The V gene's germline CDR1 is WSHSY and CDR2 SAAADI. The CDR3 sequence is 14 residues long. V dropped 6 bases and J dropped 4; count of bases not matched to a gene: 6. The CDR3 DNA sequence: TGCGCCAGCAGCGACTCGGGACAGTACAATGAGCAGTTCTTC. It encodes CASSDSGQYNEQFF.

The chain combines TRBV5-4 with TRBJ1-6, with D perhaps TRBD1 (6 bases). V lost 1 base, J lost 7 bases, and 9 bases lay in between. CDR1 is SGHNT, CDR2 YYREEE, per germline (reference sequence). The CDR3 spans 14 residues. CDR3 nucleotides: TGTGCCAGCAGCTTGTCCACAGGGAATTCACCCCTCCACTTT. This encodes CASSLSTGNSPLHF.

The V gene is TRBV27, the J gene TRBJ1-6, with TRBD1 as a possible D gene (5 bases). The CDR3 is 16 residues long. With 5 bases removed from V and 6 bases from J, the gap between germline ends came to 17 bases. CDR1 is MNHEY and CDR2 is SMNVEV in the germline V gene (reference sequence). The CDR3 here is CASSRIPGRTNSPLHF. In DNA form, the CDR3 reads TGTGCCAGCAGTCGAATTCCGGGGCGAACTAATTCACCCCTCCACTTT.

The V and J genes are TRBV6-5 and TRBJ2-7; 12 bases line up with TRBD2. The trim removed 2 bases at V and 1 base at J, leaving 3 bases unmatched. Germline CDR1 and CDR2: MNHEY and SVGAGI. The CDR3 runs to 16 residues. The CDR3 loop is CASSYTGLAGSYEQYF. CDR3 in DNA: TGTGCCAGCAGTTACACCGGACTAGCGGGGTCCTACGAGCAGTACTTC.

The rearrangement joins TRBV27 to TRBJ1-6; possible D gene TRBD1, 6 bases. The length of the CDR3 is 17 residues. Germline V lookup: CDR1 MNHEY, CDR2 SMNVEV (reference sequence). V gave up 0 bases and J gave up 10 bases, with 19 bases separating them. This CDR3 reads CASSLSARGGYGSPLHF. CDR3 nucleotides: TGTGCCAGCAGTTTATCGGCCCGGGGGGGCTACGGCTCACCCCTCCACTTT.

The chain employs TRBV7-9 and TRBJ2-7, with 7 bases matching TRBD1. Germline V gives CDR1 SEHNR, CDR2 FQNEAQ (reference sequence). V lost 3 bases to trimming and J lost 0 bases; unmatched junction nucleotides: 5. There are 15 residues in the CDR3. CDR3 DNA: TGTGCCAGCAGCTTCGGGACAGCAGACTCCTACGAGCAGTACTTC. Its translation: CASSFGTADSYEQYF.

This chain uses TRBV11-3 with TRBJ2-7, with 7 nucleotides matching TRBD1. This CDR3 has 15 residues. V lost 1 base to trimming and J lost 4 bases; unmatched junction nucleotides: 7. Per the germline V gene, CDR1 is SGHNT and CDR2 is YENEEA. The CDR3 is CASSLALDRMYEQYF. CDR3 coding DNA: TGTGCCAGCAGCTTAGCCCTGGACAGGATGTACGAGCAGTACTTC.

DNA of the CDR3: TGTGCCAGCAGCGTAGGCGTATCGGCTACAGGGCATGGCTACACCTTC. Protein product: CASSVGVSATGHGYTF. The chain couples TRBV7-6 to TRBJ1-2, with D possibly matching TRBD1 (6 bases). Germline V gene sequence: CDR1 SGHVS, CDR2 FNYEAQ. Between the trimmed V and J ends, which lost 5 bases and 6 bases, there was a span of 22 bases. The CDR3 length is 16 residues.

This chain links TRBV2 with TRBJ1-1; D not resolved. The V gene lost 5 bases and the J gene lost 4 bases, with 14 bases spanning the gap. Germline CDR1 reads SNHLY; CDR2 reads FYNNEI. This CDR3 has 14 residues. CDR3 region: CASSRRQAPTEAFF. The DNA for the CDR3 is TGTGCCAGCAGTCGAAGACAAGCCCCCACTGAAGCTTTCTTT.

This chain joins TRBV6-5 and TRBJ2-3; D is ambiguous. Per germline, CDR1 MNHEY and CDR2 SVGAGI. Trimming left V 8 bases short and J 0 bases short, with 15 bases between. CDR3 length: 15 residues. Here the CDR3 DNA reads TGTGCCAGCTTAAGAACAGCATCTAGCACAGATACGCAGTATTTT. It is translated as CASLRTASSTDTQYF.

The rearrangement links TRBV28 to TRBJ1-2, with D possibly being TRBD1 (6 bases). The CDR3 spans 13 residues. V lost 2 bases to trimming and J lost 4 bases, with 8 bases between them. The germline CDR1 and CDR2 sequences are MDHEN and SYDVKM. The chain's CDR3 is CASSLPDSYGYTF. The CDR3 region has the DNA TGTGCCAGCAGTTTACCGGACAGCTATGGCTACACCTTC.

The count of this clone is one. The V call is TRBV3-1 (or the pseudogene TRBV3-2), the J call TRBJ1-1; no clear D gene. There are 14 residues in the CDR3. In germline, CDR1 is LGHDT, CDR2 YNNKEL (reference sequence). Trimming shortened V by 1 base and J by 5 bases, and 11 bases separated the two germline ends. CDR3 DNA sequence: TGTGCCAGCAGCCAAGTTCCGGTGAGGACTGAAGCTTTCTTT. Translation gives CASSQVPVRTEAFF.

CDR3 region: CASSPPTGIGYTF. The CDR3 nucleotides read TGTGCCAGCAGCCCCCCCACAGGGATCGGCTACACCTTC. The genes are TRBV7-9 and TRBJ1-2, with D tentatively TRBD1 (6 bases). Trimming cost V 5 bases and J 8 bases, with 15 bases left between them. The V gene's germline CDR1 is SEHNR and CDR2 FQNEAQ (reference sequence). This CDR3 is 13 amino acids long.

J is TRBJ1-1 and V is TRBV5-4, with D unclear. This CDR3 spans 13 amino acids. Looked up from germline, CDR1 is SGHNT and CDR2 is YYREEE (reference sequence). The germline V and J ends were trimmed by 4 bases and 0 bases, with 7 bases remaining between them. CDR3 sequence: CASSASMNTEAFF. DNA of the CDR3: TGTGCCAGCAGCGCATCCATGAACACTGAAGCTTTCTTT. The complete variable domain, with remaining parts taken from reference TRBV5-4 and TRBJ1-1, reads ETGVTQSPTHLIKTRGQQVTLRCSSQSGHNTVSWYQQALGQGPQFIFQYYREEENGRGNFPPRFSGLQFPNYSSELNVNALELDDSALYLCASSASMNTEAFFGQGTRLTVV.

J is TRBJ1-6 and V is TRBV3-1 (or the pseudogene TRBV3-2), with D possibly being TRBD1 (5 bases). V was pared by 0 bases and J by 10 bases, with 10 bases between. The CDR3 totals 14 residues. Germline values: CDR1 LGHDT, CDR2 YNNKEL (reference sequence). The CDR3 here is CASSQDVRDSPLHF. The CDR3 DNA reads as TGTGCCAGCAGCCAAGATGTAAGGGACTCACCCCTCCACTTT.

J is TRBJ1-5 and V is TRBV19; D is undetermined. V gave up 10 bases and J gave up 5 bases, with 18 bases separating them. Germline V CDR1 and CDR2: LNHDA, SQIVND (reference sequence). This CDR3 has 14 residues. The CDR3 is CANRTAGKDQPQHF. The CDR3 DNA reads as TGTGCCAACCGGACCGCGGGGAAAGATCAGCCCCAGCATTTT. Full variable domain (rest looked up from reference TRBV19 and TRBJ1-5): DGGITQSPKYLFRKEGQNVTLSCEQNLNHDAMYWYRQDPGQGLRLIYYSQIVNDFQKGDIAEGYSVSREKKESFPLTVTSAQKNPTAFYLCANRTAGKDQPQHFGDGTRLSIL.

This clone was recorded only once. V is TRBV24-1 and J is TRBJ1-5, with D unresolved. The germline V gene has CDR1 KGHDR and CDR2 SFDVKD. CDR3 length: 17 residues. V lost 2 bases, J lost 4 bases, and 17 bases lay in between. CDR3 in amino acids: CATSDSQVGLGNQPQHF. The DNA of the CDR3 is TGTGCCACCAGTGATTCTCAGGTGGGCTTAGGGAATCAGCCCCAGCATTTT.